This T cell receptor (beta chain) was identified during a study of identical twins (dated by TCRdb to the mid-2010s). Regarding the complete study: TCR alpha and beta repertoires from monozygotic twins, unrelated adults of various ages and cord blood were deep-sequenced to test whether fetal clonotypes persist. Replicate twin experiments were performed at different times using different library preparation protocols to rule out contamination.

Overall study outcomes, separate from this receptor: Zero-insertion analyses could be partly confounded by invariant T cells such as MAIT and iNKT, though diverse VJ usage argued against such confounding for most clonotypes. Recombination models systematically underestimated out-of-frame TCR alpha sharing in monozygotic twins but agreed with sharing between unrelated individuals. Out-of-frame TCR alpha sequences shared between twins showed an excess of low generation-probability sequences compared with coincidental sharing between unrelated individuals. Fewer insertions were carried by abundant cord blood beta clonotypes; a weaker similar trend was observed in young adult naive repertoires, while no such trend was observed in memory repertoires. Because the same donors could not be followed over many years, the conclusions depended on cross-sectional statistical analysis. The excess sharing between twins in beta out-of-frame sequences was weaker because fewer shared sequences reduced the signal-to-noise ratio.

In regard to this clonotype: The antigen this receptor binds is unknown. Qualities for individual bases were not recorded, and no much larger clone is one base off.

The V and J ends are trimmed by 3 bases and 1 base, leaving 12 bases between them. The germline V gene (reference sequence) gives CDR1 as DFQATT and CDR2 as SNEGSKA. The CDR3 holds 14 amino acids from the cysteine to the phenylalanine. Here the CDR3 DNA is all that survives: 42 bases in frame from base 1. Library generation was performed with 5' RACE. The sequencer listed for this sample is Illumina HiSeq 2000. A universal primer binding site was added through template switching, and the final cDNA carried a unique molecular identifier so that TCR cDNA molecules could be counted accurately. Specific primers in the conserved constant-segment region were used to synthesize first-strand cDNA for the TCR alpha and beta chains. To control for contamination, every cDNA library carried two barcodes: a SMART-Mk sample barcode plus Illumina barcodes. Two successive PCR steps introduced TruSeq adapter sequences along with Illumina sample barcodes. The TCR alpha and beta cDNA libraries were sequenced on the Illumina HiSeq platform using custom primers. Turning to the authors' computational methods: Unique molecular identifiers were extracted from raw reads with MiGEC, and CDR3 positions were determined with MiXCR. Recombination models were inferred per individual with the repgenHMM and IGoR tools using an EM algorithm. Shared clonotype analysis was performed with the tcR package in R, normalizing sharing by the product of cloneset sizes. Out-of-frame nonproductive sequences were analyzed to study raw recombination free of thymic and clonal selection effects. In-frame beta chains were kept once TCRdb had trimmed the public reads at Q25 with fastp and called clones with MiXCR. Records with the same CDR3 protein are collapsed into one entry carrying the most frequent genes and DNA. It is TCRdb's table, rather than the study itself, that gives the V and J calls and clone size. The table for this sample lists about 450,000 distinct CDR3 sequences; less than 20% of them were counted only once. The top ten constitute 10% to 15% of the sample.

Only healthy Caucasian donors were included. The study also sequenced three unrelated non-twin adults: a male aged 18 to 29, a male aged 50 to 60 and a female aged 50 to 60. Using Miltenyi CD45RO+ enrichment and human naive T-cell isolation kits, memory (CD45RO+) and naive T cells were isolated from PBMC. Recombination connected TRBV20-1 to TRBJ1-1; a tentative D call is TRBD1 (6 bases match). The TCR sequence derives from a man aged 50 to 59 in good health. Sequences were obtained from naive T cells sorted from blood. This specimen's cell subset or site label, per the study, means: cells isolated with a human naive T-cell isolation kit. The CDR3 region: CSARRGAPNTEAFF. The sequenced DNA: TGCAGTGCTAGGCGGGGGGCGCCGAACACTGAAGCTTTCTTT.